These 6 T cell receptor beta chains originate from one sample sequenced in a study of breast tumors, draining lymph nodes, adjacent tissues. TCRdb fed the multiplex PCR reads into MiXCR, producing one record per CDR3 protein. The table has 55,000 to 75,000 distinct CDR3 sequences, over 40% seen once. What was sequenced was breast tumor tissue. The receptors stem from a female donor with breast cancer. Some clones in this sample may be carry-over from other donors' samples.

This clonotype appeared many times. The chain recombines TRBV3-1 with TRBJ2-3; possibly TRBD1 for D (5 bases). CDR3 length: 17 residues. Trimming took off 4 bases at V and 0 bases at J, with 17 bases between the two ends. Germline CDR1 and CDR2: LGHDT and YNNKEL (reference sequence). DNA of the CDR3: TGTGCCAGCAGCCCACAGGCGGTAGGGCGGAGCACAGATACGCAGTATTTT. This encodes CASSPQAVGRSTDTQYF.

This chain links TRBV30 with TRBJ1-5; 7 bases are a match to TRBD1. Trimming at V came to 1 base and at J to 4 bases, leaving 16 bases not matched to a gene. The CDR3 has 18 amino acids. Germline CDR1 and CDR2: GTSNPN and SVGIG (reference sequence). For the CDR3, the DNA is TGTGCCTGGAGTGAGCCTTGGTGGGTGACAGGGAGAAATCAGCCCCAGCATTTT. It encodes CAWSEPWWVTGRNQPQHF.

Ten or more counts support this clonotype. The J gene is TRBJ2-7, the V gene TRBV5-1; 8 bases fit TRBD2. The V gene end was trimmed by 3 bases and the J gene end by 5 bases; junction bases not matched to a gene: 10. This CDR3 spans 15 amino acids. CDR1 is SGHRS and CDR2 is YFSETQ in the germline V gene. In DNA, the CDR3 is TGCGCCAGCAGCTCGGGGGGGCCGCTCGGGGACGAGCAGTACTTC. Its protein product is CASSSGGPLGDEQYF. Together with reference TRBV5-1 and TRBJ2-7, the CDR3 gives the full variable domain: KAGVTQTPRYLIKTRGQQVTLSCSPISGHRSVSWYQQTPGQGLQFLFEYFSETQRNKGNFPGRFSGRQFSNSRSEMNVSTLELGDSALYLCASSSGGPLGDEQYFGPGTRLTVT.

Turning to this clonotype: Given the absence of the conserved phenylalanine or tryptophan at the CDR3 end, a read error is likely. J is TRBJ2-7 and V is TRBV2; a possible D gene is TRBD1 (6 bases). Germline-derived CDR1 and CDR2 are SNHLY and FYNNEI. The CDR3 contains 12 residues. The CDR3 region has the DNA TGTGCCGGCAGCAAGACAGGCTACGAGCAGTACCTC. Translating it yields CAGSKTGYEQYL.

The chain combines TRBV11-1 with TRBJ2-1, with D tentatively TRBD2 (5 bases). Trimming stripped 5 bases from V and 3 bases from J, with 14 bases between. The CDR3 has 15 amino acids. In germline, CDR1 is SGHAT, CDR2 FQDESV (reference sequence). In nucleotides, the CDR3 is TGTGCCAGCAGCGGAGGATACGTCGACTACAATGAGCAGTTCTTC. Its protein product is CASSGGYVDYNEQFF.

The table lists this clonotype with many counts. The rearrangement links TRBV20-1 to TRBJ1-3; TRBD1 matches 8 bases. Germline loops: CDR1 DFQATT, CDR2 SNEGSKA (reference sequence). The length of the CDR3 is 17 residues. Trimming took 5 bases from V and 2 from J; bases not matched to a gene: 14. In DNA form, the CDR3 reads TGCAGTGCTGACCGGGCAGGGGGCCGGTTTGCTGGAAACACCATATATTTT. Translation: CSADRAGGRFAGNTIYF.